Included here is one TCR beta chain sequence, with context. The data originate from a study of cytomegalovirus exposure and HLA in healthy donors. Separate from the roughly 700-subject first cohort, the roughly 120-subject validation cohort was the one that the donors belonged to. Some clones are missing from TCRdb's copy, which holds only in-frame ones; the method was immunoSEQ multiplex PCR. Found here are under 300,000 clones, nearly 90% of them singletons; the top ten hold around 0.34%. Germline V gives CDR1 SEHNR, CDR2 FQNEAQ (reference sequence). J was trimmed by 6 bases and V by 4 bases; bases with no gene match: 4. This CDR3 spans 13 amino acids.

The origin of this receptor is a woman aged 18 to 35 in good health and CMV-seronegative. Sequenced sample: PBMCs. The chain combines TRBV7-9 with TRBJ2-7; 9 bases agree with TRBD1. The CDR3 sequence is CASSSGQGPEQYV. CDR3 DNA sequence: TGTGCCAGCAGCTCGGGACAGGGACCCGAGCAGTACGTC.